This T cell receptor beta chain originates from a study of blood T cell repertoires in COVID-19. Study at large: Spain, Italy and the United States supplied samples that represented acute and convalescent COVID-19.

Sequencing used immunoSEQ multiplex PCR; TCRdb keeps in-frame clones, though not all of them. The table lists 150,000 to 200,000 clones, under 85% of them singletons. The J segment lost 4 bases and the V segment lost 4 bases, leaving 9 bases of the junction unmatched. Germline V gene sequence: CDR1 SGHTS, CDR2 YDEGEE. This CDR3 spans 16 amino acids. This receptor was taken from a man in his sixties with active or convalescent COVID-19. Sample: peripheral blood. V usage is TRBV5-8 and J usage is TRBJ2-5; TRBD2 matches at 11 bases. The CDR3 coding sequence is TGTGCCAGCAGCCTTTTGACTAGCGGGACAGGAGAGACCCAGTACTTC. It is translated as CASSLLTSGTGETQYF.